Listed below are T cell receptor beta chains from one sample, sequenced in a study of response to subunit inactivated influenza vaccine. TCRdb used MiXCR to reprocess the RT-PCR reads, holding one entry per CDR3 protein. The sample carries 530,000 or so distinct CDR3 sequences, 14% recorded once. The starting material was PBMCs from blood, obtained 11 to 12 days after vaccination. The source of these receptors is a man over 45 who received an inactivated influenza vaccine. Both conserved end residues are part of each CDR3. A D gene is named only where the DNA matches it firmly. Part of the rows lack a size; the others show once, few, many or a class for expanded clones.

D gene	V gene	clone size	J gene	CDR3 length	CDR3 DNA	CDR3 protein
.	TRBV15	.	TRBJ1-1	15	TGTGCCACCACCCCCTTGGGGCAGGGATTCACTGAAGCTTTCTTT	CATTPLGQGFTEAFF
.	TRBV10-3	.	TRBJ2-2	17	TGTGCCATCAGTGTGCTGCTTGAGGGGGAATGGACCGGGGAGCTGTTTTTT	CAISVLLEGEWTGELFF
.	TRBV6-5	many	TRBJ2-3	15	TGTGCCAGCAGTTACTCCGGCGGAAGCACAGATACGCAGTATTTT	CASSYSGGSTDTQYF
TRBD1	TRBV29-1	.	TRBJ2-7	16	TGCAGCGTTGCCCGTGGCAACAGGGGGCTTCGCTACGAGCAGTACTTC	CSVARGNRGLRYEQYF
.	TRBV15	many	TRBJ2-5	14	TGTGCCACCAGCAGAGATGGGAACGAAGAGACCCAGTACTTC	CATSRDGNEETQYF
.	TRBV27	.	TRBJ2-5	13	TGTGCCAGCAGTTTAAGCCATCAAGAGACCCAGTACTTC	CASSLSHQETQYF
.	TRBV15	few	TRBJ1-2	16	TGTGCCACCAGCAGAGCCAGGACGGAAGGCAGGAATGGCTACACCTTC	CATSRARTEGRNGYTF
TRBD1	TRBV2	.	TRBJ2-6	12	TGTGCCAGCAGGTTCACAGGGGGCGTTGAGACTTTC	CASRFTGGVETF
TRBD2	TRBV29-1	few	TRBJ2-5	13	TGCAGCGTGGGAGGGGCTCCTAAGGAGACCCAGTACTTC	CSVGGAPKETQYF
.	TRBV9	.	TRBJ2-2	16	TGTGCCAGCAGCGTAGGAGGCAGATCGGGCACCGGGGAGCTGTTTTTT	CASSVGGRSGTGELFF
TRBD2	TRBV9	.	TRBJ2-2	19	TGTGCCAGCAGCTTCAAGACTAGCGGGAGGATACTCGCCACCGGGGAGCTGTTTTTT	CASSFKTSGRILATGELFF
TRBD2	TRBV4-1	few	TRBJ2-1	16	TGCGCCAGCAGCCAAGGGGCCGGGCTTAGCGGGAATGAGCAGTTCTTC	CASSQGAGLSGNEQFF
.	TRBV2	few	TRBJ2-1	12	TGTGCCAGCAGTAGGAGCGGAACTGAGCAGTTCTTC	CASSRSGTEQFF
.	TRBV6-6	many	TRBJ1-5	14	TGTGCCAGCAGCCGAGGACAGCCGGCCCAGCCCCAGCATTTT	CASSRGQPAQPQHF
TRBD1	TRBV5-1	many	TRBJ1-2	13	TGCGCCAGCAGCTTGGGACAGGGTGACGGCTACACCTTC	CASSLGQGDGYTF
.	TRBV29-1	.	TRBJ1-2	12	TGCAGCGTTGTAGGGGGAAACTATGGCTACACCTTC	CSVVGGNYGYTF
TRBD2	TRBV12-3/TRBV12-4	.	TRBJ2-2	15	TGTGCCAGCAGCCCGTCGGTAGCGGGGGTCGGGGAGCTGTTTTTT	CASSPSVAGVGELFF
TRBD2	TRBV3-1	few	TRBJ2-3	15	TGTGCCAGCAGACCTAGCGGGGGGCCCACAGATACGCAGTATTTT	CASRPSGGPTDTQYF
.	TRBV30	.	TRBJ2-2	15	TGTGCCTGGAGCACCTTAGCCTTGAACACCGGGGAGCTGTTTTTT	CAWSTLALNTGELFF
TRBD2	TRBV29-1	.	TRBJ2-3	16	TGCAGCGTTGTACCGTGGCTAGCGGACGGCACAGATACGCAGTATTTT	CSVVPWLADGTDTQYF
.	TRBV28	few	TRBJ2-7	15	TGTGCCAGCAGTTTATACCCCTCCGCAGGGAACGAGCAGTACTTC	CASSLYPSAGNEQYF
.	TRBV2	.	TRBJ2-2	14	TGTGCCAGCAGTGAGAGATCGGGCACCGGGGAGCTGTTTTTT	CASSERSGTGELFF
TRBD1	TRBV19	.	TRBJ2-3	15	TGTGCCAGTAGATCCGGACAGGGGAGGACAGATACGCAGTATTTT	CASRSGQGRTDTQYF
.	TRBV20-1	few	TRBJ2-1	15	TGCAGTGCTAGACCCCCCAGGGGTGGGTACAATGAGCAGTTCTTC	CSARPPRGGYNEQFF
.	TRBV7-2	.	TRBJ2-2	15	TGTGCCAGCAGCTTAGCCGGGAGCGGGTCCGGGGAGCTGTTTTTT	CASSLAGSGSGELFF
.	TRBV4-1	few	TRBJ1-1	15	TGCGCCAGCAGCCAAGTTCTTCATACGAACACTGAAGCTTTCTTT	CASSQVLHTNTEAFF
.	TRBV7-6	.	TRBJ2-1	14	TGTGCCAGCAGCTTCGGTGGGGCCGTTAATGAGCAGTTCTTC	CASSFGGAVNEQFF
TRBD2	TRBV11-2	many	TRBJ2-5	15	TGTGCCAGCAGCTGGACTAGCGGGGGTGGAGAGACCCAGTACTTC	CASSWTSGGGETQYF
.	TRBV5-1	.	TRBJ1-4	16	TGCGCCAGCAGCCTAAACACAGCGAATTCTAATGAAAAACTGTTTTTT	CASSLNTANSNEKLFF
.	TRBV7-8	.	TRBJ2-5	15	TGTGCCAGCAGCTCGAAAGCGGAACCCCAAGAGACCCAGTACTTC	CASSSKAEPQETQYF
TRBD1	TRBV4-2	few	TRBJ2-2	16	TGTGCCAGCAGCCCCGACAGGGGGCGAAACACCGGGGAGCTGTTTTTT	CASSPDRGRNTGELFF
.	TRBV5-1	.	TRBJ2-2	15	TGCGCCAGCAGCTTGGTTAGGCGCCCCACCGGGGAGCTGTTTTTT	CASSLVRRPTGELFF
.	TRBV29-1	.	TRBJ2-1	16	TGCAGCGTTGACATAGGCCTAGCTGACTCCTACAATGAGCAGTTCTTC	CSVDIGLADSYNEQFF
.	TRBV20-1	few	TRBJ2-1	14	TGCAGTGCTAGTCTGGGGGTCTCCTACAATGAGCAGTTCTTC	CSASLGVSYNEQFF
TRBD1	TRBV11-2	few	TRBJ2-7	15	TGTGCCAGCAGCTTAGTGGGACAGGGGGTCTACGAGCAGTACTTC	CASSLVGQGVYEQYF
.	TRBV7-6	.	TRBJ2-7	17	TGTGCCAGCAGCTTAGGGGGGGACAGAAGGAGCTCCTACGAGCAGTACTTC	CASSLGGDRRSSYEQYF
.	TRBV30	few	TRBJ2-6	14	TGTGCCTGGGCAGGGTTCTCTGGGGCCAACGTCCTGACTTTC	CAWAGFSGANVLTF
.	TRBV24-1	.	TRBJ2-5	16	TGTGCCACCAGTGACCGGAGCCTTGGGGGAGTGGAGACCCAGTACTTC	CATSDRSLGGVETQYF
.	TRBV20-1	.	TRBJ2-7	12	TGCAGTGCTAGACTCGAGGGCTACGAGCAGTACTTC	CSARLEGYEQYF
TRBD1	TRBV7-6	few	TRBJ2-7	15	TGTGCCAGCAGCAAACTGACAGGGGATCACTACGAGCAGTACTTC	CASSKLTGDHYEQYF
TRBD1	TRBV7-9	.	TRBJ1-2	17	TGTGCCAGCAGCTTCTCCTACCGGGACAGGGAAGACTATGGCTACACCTTC	CASSFSYRDREDYGYTF
.	TRBV5-5	.	TRBJ1-2	14	TGTGCCAGCAGCTTCCCTTCTGTATTCTATGGCTACACCTTC	CASSFPSVFYGYTF
.	TRBV6-2/TRBV6-3	.	TRBJ1-2	15	TGTGCCAGCAGTGATCAGGGAGGAGGCAACTATGGCTACACCTTC	CASSDQGGGNYGYTF
.	TRBV11-2	.	TRBJ1-3	15	TGTGCCAGCAGTTTCCGGGACACCTCTGGAAACACCATATATTTT	CASSFRDTSGNTIYF
TRBD2	TRBV5-1	.	TRBJ2-2	17	TGCGCCAGCAGCTGGGGACTAGCGGGAGAGAGCACCGGGGAGCTGTTTTTT	CASSWGLAGESTGELFF
.	TRBV6-2/TRBV6-3	.	TRBJ2-3	17	TGTGCCAGCAGAAAAGTTATCCTTCAGGGAGGCACAGATACGCAGTATTTT	CASRKVILQGGTDTQYF
.	TRBV7-9	.	TRBJ2-7	13	TGTGCCAGCAGCCGCAGGGAGCAGGTTCGAAAGTACTTC	CASSRREQVRKYF
.	TRBV20-1	.	TRBJ2-5	13	TGTAGTGGACGGTGGCAGGAACGAGAGACCCAGTACTTC	CSGRWQERETQYF
.	TRBV5-1	.	TRBJ2-1	16	TGCGCCAGCAGCTTTAGTCCGGGGGCGGGCTACAATGAGCAGTTCTTC	CASSFSPGAGYNEQFF
.	TRBV4-2	.	TRBJ2-2	16	TGTGCCAGCAGCCAAGAGTCCACCCTGAACACCGGGGAGCTGTTTTTT	CASSQESTLNTGELFF